This TCR beta chain was sequenced during a study of T cells expressing NK-cell markers. Germline lookup yields CDR1 SQVTM and CDR2 ANQGSEA. CDR3 size: 14 residues. Scientists made TCR beta cDNA using 5'RACE template switching with UMIs. TCRdb re-called the 5' RACE reads and catalogs CDR3 proteins one per entry, DNA excluded. Its table lists some 150,000 distinct CDR3 sequences. The sample comprised blood T cells: a sorted CD56 or NKG2C T cell subset, CD4+ or CD8+ T cells, or bulk PBMC T cells (not recorded which). This sequence was found in a man aged 18 to 35 in good health. The rearrangement links TRBV29-1 to TRBJ1-2. CDR3: CSVGGLLNNYGYTF.